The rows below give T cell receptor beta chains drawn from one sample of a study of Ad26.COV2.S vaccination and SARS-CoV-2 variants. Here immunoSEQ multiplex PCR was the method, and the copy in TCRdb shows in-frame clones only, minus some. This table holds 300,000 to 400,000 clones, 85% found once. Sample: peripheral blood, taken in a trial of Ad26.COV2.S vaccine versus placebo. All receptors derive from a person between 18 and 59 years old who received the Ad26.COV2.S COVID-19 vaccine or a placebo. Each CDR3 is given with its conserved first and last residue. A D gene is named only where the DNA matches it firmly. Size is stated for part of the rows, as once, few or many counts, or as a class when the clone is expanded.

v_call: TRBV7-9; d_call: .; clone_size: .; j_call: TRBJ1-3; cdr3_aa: CASSLRDRVSSGNTIYF; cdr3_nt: TGTGCCAGCAGCCTAAGGGATCGGGTGAGCTCTGGAAACACCATATATTTT
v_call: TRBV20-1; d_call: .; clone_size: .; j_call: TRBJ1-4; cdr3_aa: CSASTAQGVF; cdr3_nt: TGCAGTGCTAGTACGGCCCAAGGGGTTTTT
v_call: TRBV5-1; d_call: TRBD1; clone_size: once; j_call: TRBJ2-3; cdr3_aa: CASSLQGRATDTQYF; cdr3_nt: TGCGCCAGCAGCTTACAGGGGCGCGCCACAGATACGCAGTATTTT
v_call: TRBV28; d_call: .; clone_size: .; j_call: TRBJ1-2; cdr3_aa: CASGAGDENYGYTF; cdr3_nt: TGTGCCAGCGGGGCAGGGGATGAAAACTATGGCTACACCTTC
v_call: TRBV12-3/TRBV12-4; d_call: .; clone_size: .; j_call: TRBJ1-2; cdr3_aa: CASSFFKGGGYTF; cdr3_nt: TGTGCCAGCAGTTTTTTTAAAGGAGGGGGCTACACCTTC
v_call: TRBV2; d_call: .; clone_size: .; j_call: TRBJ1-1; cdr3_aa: CASSDVEAFF; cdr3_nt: TGTGCCAGCAGTGACGTAGAAGCTTTCTTT
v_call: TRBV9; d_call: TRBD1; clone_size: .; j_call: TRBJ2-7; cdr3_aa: CASSVSTGGYSYEQYF; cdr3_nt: TGTGCCAGCAGCGTTTCGACAGGGGGATACTCCTACGAGCAGTACTTC
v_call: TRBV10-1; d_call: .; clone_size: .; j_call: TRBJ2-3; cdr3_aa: CASSEGEWADTQYF; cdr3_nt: TGCGCCAGCAGTGAAGGGGAGTGGGCAGATACGCAGTATTTT
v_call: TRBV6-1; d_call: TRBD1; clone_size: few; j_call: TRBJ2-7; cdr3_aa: CASSDGQGMFSYEQYF; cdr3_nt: TGTGCCAGCAGTGACGGACAGGGGATGTTCTCCTACGAGCAGTACTTC
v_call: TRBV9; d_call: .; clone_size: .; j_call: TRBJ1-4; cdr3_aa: CASSVGDGNEKLFF; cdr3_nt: TGTGCCAGCAGCGTGGGGGATGGGAATGAAAAACTGTTTTTT
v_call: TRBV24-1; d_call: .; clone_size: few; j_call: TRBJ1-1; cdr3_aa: CATSVGGTEAFF; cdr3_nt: TGTGCCACCAGTGTGGGGGGGACTGAAGCTTTCTTT
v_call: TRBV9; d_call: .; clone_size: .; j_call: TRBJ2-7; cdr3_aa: CASSSTDTHSHGEQYF; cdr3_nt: TGTGCCAGCAGCTCAACGGACACGCACTCTCACGGCGAGCAGTACTTC
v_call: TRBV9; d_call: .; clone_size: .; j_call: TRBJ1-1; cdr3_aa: CASSVATDRVAFF; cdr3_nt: TGTGCCAGCAGCGTAGCTACGGATAGGGTAGCTTTCTTT
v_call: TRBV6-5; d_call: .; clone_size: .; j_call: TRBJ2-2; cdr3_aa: CASSYRGVSNTGELFF; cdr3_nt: TGTGCCAGCAGTTACAGGGGAGTTTCGAACACCGGGGAGCTGTTTTTT
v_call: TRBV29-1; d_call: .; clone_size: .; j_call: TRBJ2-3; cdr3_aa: CSVSRSGRADTQYF; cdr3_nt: TGCAGCGTCAGCCGGTCAGGGCGAGCAGATACGCAGTATTTT
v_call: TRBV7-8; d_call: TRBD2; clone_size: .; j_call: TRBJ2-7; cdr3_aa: CASSLAAGWAGEYEQYF; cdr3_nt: TGTGCCAGCAGCTTAGCGGCGGGATGGGCGGGGGAATACGAGCAGTACTTC
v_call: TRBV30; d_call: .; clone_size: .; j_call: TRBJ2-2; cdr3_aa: CAWRETLITGELFF; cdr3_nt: TGTGCCTGGAGAGAGACGTTGATCACCGGGGAGCTGTTTTTT
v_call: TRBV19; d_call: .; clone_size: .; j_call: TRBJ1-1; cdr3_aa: CASSIDKRYEGVNTEAFF; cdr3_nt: TGTGCCAGTAGTATAGATAAGCGGTACGAGGGGGTGAACACTGAAGCTTTCTTT
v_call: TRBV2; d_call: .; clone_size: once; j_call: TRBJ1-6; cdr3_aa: CASSEDISPLHF; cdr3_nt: TGTGCCAGCAGTGAAGATATCTCACCCCTCCACTTT
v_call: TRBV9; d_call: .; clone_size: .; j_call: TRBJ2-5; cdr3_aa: CASSEGFQETQYF; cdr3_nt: TGTGCCAGCAGCGAGGGTTTTCAAGAGACCCAGTACTTC
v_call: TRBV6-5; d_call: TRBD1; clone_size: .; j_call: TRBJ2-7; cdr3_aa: CAAGRDRTYEQYF; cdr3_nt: TGTGCCGCCGGCCGGGACAGGACGTACGAGCAGTACTTC
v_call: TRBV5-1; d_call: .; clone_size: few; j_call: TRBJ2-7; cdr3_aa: CASSLAGDIYEQYF; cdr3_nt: TGCGCCAGCAGCTTGGCTGGTGACATCTACGAGCAGTACTTC
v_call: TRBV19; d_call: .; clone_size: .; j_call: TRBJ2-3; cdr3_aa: CASSIWAGDRTDTQYF; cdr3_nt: TGTGCCAGTAGTATATGGGCCGGGGATCGCACAGATACGCAGTATTTT
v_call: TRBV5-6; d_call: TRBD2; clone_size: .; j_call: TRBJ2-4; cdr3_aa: CASSSAGGGRNIQYF; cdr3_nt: TGTGCCAGCAGCTCTGCGGGAGGGGGGAGGAACATTCAGTACTTC
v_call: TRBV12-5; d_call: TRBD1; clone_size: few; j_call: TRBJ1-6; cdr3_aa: CASGLGTGGNSPLHF; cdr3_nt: TGTGCTAGTGGTCTCGGGACAGGGGGTAATTCACCCCTCCACTTT
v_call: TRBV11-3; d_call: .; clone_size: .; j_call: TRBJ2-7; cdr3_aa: CASSLEMREKAIYEQYF; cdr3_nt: TGTGCCAGCAGCTTAGAAATGAGGGAAAAAGCAATATACGAGCAGTACTTC
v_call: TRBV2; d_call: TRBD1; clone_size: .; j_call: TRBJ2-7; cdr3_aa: CASRMTGGEQYF; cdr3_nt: TGTGCCAGCAGGATGACAGGGGGGGAGCAGTACTTC
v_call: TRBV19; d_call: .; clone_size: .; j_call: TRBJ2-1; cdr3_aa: CASRERLPYNEQFF; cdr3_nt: TGTGCCAGTAGGGAGAGGCTGCCCTACAATGAGCAGTTCTTC
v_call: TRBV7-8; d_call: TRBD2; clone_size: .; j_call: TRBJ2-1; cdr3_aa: CASRLASGGAGEQFF; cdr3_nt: TGTGCCAGCAGGCTTGCTAGCGGGGGGGCAGGGGAGCAGTTCTTC
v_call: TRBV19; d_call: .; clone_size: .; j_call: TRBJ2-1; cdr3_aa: CASRSAQVNNEQFF; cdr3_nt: TGTGCCAGTCGTTCCGCACAAGTGAACAATGAGCAGTTCTTC
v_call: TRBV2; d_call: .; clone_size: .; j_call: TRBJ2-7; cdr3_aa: CASRRTSAGDEQYF; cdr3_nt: TGTGCCAGCAGGAGGACTTCGGCGGGTGACGAGCAGTACTTC
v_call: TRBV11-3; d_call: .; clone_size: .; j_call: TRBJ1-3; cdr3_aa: CASSPTVFVSGNTIYF; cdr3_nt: TGTGCCAGCAGCCCGACGGTTTTTGTCTCTGGAAACACCATATATTTT
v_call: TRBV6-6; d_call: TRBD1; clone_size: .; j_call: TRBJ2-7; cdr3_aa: CASSYPGQGSYEQYF; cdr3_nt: TGTGCCAGCAGTTACCCGGGACAGGGTTCCTACGAGCAGTACTTC
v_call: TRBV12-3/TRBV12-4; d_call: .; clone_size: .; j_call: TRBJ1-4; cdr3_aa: CASTRATNEKLFF; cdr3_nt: TGTGCCAGCACGAGGGCAACTAATGAAAAACTGTTTTTT
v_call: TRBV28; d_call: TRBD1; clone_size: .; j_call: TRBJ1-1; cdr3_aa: CASSAMGQAEAFF; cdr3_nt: TGTGCCAGCAGCGCAATGGGACAGGCTGAAGCTTTCTTT
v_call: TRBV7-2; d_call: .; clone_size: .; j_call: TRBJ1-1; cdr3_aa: CASSLAQYTEAFF; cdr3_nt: TGTGCCAGCAGCTTAGCCCAATACACTGAAGCTTTCTTT
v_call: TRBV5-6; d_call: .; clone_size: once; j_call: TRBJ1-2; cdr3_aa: CASSLFPSESYGYTF; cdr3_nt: TGTGCCAGCAGCTTATTCCCTTCGGAGAGCTATGGCTACACCTTC
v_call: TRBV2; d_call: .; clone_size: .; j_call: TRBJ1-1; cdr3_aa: CASSVPGSGAEAFF; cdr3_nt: TGTGCCAGCAGTGTTCCCGGGAGTGGCGCTGAAGCTTTCTTT
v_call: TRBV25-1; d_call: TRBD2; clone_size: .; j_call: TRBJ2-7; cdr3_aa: CASRTSGELEQYF; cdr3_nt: TGTGCCAGCCGTACTAGCGGGGAACTCGAGCAGTACTTC
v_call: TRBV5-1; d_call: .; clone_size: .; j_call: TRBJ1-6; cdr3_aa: CASTLGGARDSPLHF; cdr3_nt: TGCGCCAGCACCTTAGGGGGGGCGCGCGATTCACCCCTCCACTTT